Listed below are T cell receptor beta chains from one sample, sequenced in a study of control samples from healthy donors and cancer patients. Assay used: immunoSEQ multiplex PCR; TCRdb lists only in-frame clones, some missing. Here the sample spans 160,000 or so clones, roughly 94% being singletons. Sequences were obtained from PBMCs. Receptors originate from a man between 60 and 75 years old with colorectal cancer. Both conserved end residues are part of each CDR3. The D gene is left open where the match is weak. The size field is filled for only some rows; it gives once, few, many or a size class.

size: NA
J: TRBJ2-2
D: NA
V: TRBV4-3
DNA: TGCGCCAGCAGCCAAGATATGCCCGCTTACACCGGGGAGCTGTTTTTT
CDR3: CASSQDMPAYTGELFF

size: NA
J: TRBJ2-1
D: NA
V: TRBV19
DNA: TGTGCCAGTAGTATAGTTGGGGTAGTTATTAATGAGCAGTTCTTC
CDR3: CASSIVGVVINEQFF

size: NA
J: TRBJ1-2
D: TRBD1
V: TRBV5-1
DNA: TGCGCCAGCAGCTTGGTCTCCCCCCCGGGACAGGGGAACTATGGCTACACCTTC
CDR3: CASSLVSPPGQGNYGYTF

size: NA
J: TRBJ2-2
D: NA
V: TRBV9
DNA: TGTGCCAGCAGCGTTCGGGAGACGAACACCGGGGAGCTGTTTTTT
CDR3: CASSVRETNTGELFF

size: NA
J: TRBJ2-1
D: TRBD2
V: TRBV5-1
DNA: TGCGCCAGCAGCTTGGGGGGCGGGGGGGCCTTCAATGAGCAGTTCTTC
CDR3: CASSLGGGGAFNEQFF

size: NA
J: TRBJ2-3
D: TRBD2
V: TRBV2
DNA: TGTGCCAGCAGTGCACGGACTAGCGGCACAGATACGCAGTATTTT
CDR3: CASSARTSGTDTQYF

size: NA
J: TRBJ2-3
D: NA
V: TRBV5-1
DNA: TGCGCCAGCAGCTCAGGAAGCACAGATACGCAGTATTTT
CDR3: CASSSGSTDTQYF

size: NA
J: TRBJ1-1
D: NA
V: TRBV3-1/TRBV3-2
DNA: TGTGCCAGCAGCTTAGGGACGGTGAACACTGAAGCTTTCTTT
CDR3: CASSLGTVNTEAFF

size: NA
J: TRBJ2-1
D: NA
V: TRBV5-1
DNA: TGCGCCAGCAGCTCCCTACTTAGATCCTACAATGAGCAGTTCTTC
CDR3: CASSSLLRSYNEQFF

size: NA
J: TRBJ1-1
D: TRBD1
V: TRBV7-9
DNA: TGTGCCAGCAGCCAGGGGGGCACTGAAGCTTTCTTT
CDR3: CASSQGGTEAFF

size: NA
J: TRBJ2-1
D: NA
V: TRBV5-1
DNA: TGCGCCAGCAGGGGCGGAAATGAGCAGTTCTTC
CDR3: CASRGGNEQFF

size: NA
J: TRBJ1-5
D: NA
V: TRBV5-6
DNA: TGTGCCAGCAGCTTTGGATTTAGCAATCAGCCCCAGCATTTT
CDR3: CASSFGFSNQPQHF

size: NA
J: TRBJ1-5
D: NA
V: TRBV6-5
DNA: TGTGCCAGCAGTTTGACAGGTTCCCATAGCAATCAGCCCCAGCATTTT
CDR3: CASSLTGSHSNQPQHF

size: NA
J: TRBJ2-2
D: TRBD2
V: TRBV4-3
DNA: TGCGCCAGCAGCCAAGATCATAGTGGACTAGCGGGGGGGCTAGGATCTGGGGAGCTGTTTTTT
CDR3: CASSQDHSGLAGGLGSGELFF

size: NA
J: TRBJ1-6
D: TRBD1
V: TRBV27
DNA: TGTGCCAGCAGTTTAACAGGGGCGAATTCACCCCTCCACTTT
CDR3: CASSLTGANSPLHF

size: NA
J: TRBJ2-3
D: NA
V: TRBV6-5
DNA: TGTGCCAGCACCTTAAGACAGGGCACAGATACGCAGTATTTT
CDR3: CASTLRQGTDTQYF

size: NA
J: TRBJ2-7
D: TRBD1
V: TRBV27
DNA: TGTGCCAGCAGTTTATCGAAGGGACAGCTTTCCTACGAGCAGTACTTC
CDR3: CASSLSKGQLSYEQYF

size: NA
J: TRBJ2-7
D: TRBD1
V: TRBV7-2
DNA: TGTGCCAGCAGCCAAGGACAGGGAACCCGCGAGCAGTACTTC
CDR3: CASSQGQGTREQYF

size: NA
J: TRBJ2-3
D: TRBD1
V: TRBV5-4
DNA: TGTGCCAGCAGCTCGGACAGGGTTAGGACAGATACGCAGTATTTT
CDR3: CASSSDRVRTDTQYF

size: NA
J: TRBJ1-1
D: NA
V: TRBV11-3
DNA: TGTGCCAGCAGCTTAGGAGGGATTAACACTGAAGCTTTCTTT
CDR3: CASSLGGINTEAFF

size: NA
J: TRBJ2-3
D: TRBD2
V: TRBV4-3
DNA: TGCGCCAGCAGCGCCCTAGCGGGGTGGGGAGATACGCAGTATTTT
CDR3: CASSALAGWGDTQYF

size: NA
J: TRBJ1-6
D: NA
V: TRBV29-1
DNA: TGCAGCGTTGAGGTAACGGCCAATTCACCCCTCCACTTT
CDR3: CSVEVTANSPLHF

size: NA
J: TRBJ1-1
D: NA
V: TRBV13
DNA: TGTGCCAGCAGCTTAGAGGGCGCAGGGAACACTGAAGCTTTCTTT
CDR3: CASSLEGAGNTEAFF

size: NA
J: TRBJ2-4
D: NA
V: TRBV3-1/TRBV3-2
DNA: TGTGCCAGCAGCCCGCTGGGGGATCTGGCCAAAAACATTCAGTACTTC
CDR3: CASSPLGDLAKNIQYF

size: NA
J: TRBJ1-1
D: NA
V: TRBV2
DNA: TGTGCCAGCAGTGTGGGGGGAGAAGCTTTCTTT
CDR3: CASSVGGEAFF

size: NA
J: TRBJ1-2
D: TRBD1
V: TRBV7-9
DNA: TGTGCCAGCAGCGGGGGCAGGGGGGGGAGGGGACGCGGCTACACCTTC
CDR3: CASSGGRGGRGRGYTF

size: NA
J: TRBJ2-7
D: NA
V: TRBV21-1
DNA: TGTGCCAGCAGCCCTTCGAGTGGTAAGGGGGAAGCTTACGAGCAGTACTTC
CDR3: CASSPSSGKGEAYEQYF

size: NA
J: TRBJ2-5
D: NA
V: TRBV29-1
DNA: TGCAGCGTTGGCGGAGGGATGGAGACCCAGTACTTC
CDR3: CSVGGGMETQYF

size: NA
J: TRBJ1-6
D: NA
V: TRBV21-1
DNA: TGTGCCAGCGAGCCGATTTATAATTCACCCCTCCACTTT
CDR3: CASEPIYNSPLHF

size: few
J: TRBJ2-1
D: NA
V: TRBV29-1
DNA: TGCAGCGGCTACGGGGTTGAGCAGTTCTTC
CDR3: CSGYGVEQFF

size: NA
J: TRBJ1-2
D: TRBD1
V: TRBV11-2
DNA: TGTGCCAGCAGCTGGGACAGGGGCTATGGCTACACCTTC
CDR3: CASSWDRGYGYTF